The next 15 T cell receptor beta chains were all read from a single sample in a study of T cell repertoires in cytomegalovirus infection. What these receptors recognize is not known. From the reads, TCRdb called clonotypes with MiXCR, one entry per CDR3 protein. The profile shows a few hundred thousand distinct CDR3 sequences, less than 25% of them singletons. Sequenced material: cultured PBMCs, taken from culture after CMV antigen stimulation. The receptors here all came from a human donor in good health (CMV status not recorded). Some clones in this sample may be carry-over from other donors' samples.

This clonotype was detected only once. The rearrangement joins TRBV12-3 or TRBV12-4 to TRBJ1-4; a possible D gene is TRBD1 (5 bases). V was shortened by 3 bases and J by 4 bases, with 12 bases between the two germline ends. This CDR3 has 15 amino acids. In DNA form, the CDR3 reads TGTGCCAGCAGTTTGGGGCAGGGAGTTAATGAAAAACTGTTTTTT. Its protein is CASSLGQGVNEKLFF.

This chain connects TRBV25-1 to TRBJ2-3; tentative D call: TRBD1 (7 bases). The CDR3 is made up of 17 amino acids. The germline gives CDR1 MGHDK, CDR2 SYGVNS. The V end was cut by 4 bases, the J end by 6 bases, with 23 bases between. Written as DNA, the CDR3 is TGTGCCAGCAGTGCCCAGGGGGAGACTAGGGTCAAGGATACGCAGTATTTT. Its protein product is CASSAQGETRVKDTQYF.

This clonotype was seen at least ten times. This sequence joins TRBV7-8 and TRBJ2-3, with D unclear. V shed 5 bases and J shed 4 bases, with 16 bases lying between them. CDR1 and CDR2 from the germline V gene are SGHVS and FQNEAQ. The CDR3 extends over 15 amino acids. The CDR3 DNA reads as TGTGCCAGCAGCCTCAGTTCCCCTTCTTCAGATACGCAGTATTTT. It codes for CASSLSSPSSDTQYF.

This clonotype was seen a few times. The chain employs TRBV7-2 and TRBJ1-4; D is unclear. The V end lost 0 bases, the J end lost 2 bases, and 7 bases lay between the germline ends. The CDR3 spans 15 residues. CDR1 and CDR2 from the germline V gene are SGHTA and FQGNSA. This chain's CDR3 is CASSLAGQTNEKLFF. CDR3 bases: TGTGCCAGCAGCTTAGCGGGTCAGACTAATGAAAAACTGTTTTTT.

This clonotype was recorded many times. V usage is TRBV7-2 and J usage is TRBJ2-2; perhaps TRBD2 as D (6 bases). The CDR3 loop spans 18 amino acids. The V gene's germline CDR1 is SGHTA and CDR2 FQGNSA. V was pared by 1 base and J by 3 bases, with 18 bases between. The CDR3 here is CASSLVPPGVGYTGELFF. The CDR3 DNA reads as TGTGCCAGCAGCTTAGTCCCTCCGGGAGTTGGGTACACCGGGGAGCTGTTTTTT.

The V call is TRBV7-8, the J call TRBJ1-1, with D maybe TRBD1 (5 bases). V lost 5 bases, J lost 4 bases, and 14 bases lay in between. The CDR3 runs 14 residues. CDR1 SGHVS and CDR2 FQNEAQ come from the germline V gene. The CDR3 coding sequence is TGTGCCAGCAGCGTGACAGCAACCCTCACTGAAGCTTTCTTT. Protein sequence: CASSVTATLTEAFF.

To note about this clonotype: A read error may account for a junction end that differs from germline. The chain uses TRBV10-3 and TRBJ1-2; D may be TRBD1 (5 bases). The germline V gene encodes CDR1 ENHRY and CDR2 SYGVKD. This CDR3 region has 14 residues. CDR3 nucleotide sequence: TGTGCCTTCAGTGAGACGGGAGGGGACTCTGGCTACACCTTC. Amino acid sequence: CAFSETGGDSGYTF.

V usage is TRBV28 and J usage is TRBJ2-7; 10 bases are a match to TRBD2. The length of the CDR3 is 16 residues. V gave up 3 bases and J gave up 2 bases; unmatched junction bases: 7. Germline V CDR1 and CDR2: MDHEN, SYDVKM. Here the CDR3 reads CASSFLGLAVAYEQYF. DNA of the CDR3: TGTGCCAGCAGTTTCCTTGGACTAGCGGTTGCCTACGAGCAGTACTTC.

This clonotype came up a few times. J is TRBJ2-5 and V is TRBV15, with TRBD2 as a possible D gene (6 bases). Trimming removed 5 bases at V and 3 bases at J, with 13 bases between. The CDR3 consists of 14 residues. Germline V gives CDR1 LNHNV, CDR2 YYDKDF (reference sequence). CDR3 protein: CATSEPGLKETQYF. As DNA, the CDR3 is TGTGCCACCAGCGAACCGGGACTGAAAGAGACCCAGTACTTC.

The rearrangement uses TRBV20-1 and TRBJ2-1; the match to TRBD1 covers 9 bases. CDR3 length equals 14 residues. The V and J ends lost 4 bases and 2 bases, in that order; junction bases with no gene match: 3. The germline V gene has CDR1 DFQATT and CDR2 SNEGSKA (reference sequence). CDR3 coding DNA: TGCAGTGCTATTAGGACAGGGGCCTACAATGAGCAGTTCTTC. Encoded protein: CSAIRTGAYNEQFF.

The J gene is TRBJ1-5, the V gene TRBV20-1; weak D call: TRBD1 (5 bases). The V gene's germline CDR1 is DFQATT and CDR2 SNEGSKA (reference sequence). The CDR3 has 12 residues. Trimming pared 3 bases from V and 7 bases from J, leaving 10 bases between. The CDR3 sequence is CSASRAGQPQHF. The CDR3 DNA sequence: TGCAGTGCTAGCAGGGCGGGCCAGCCCCAGCATTTT.

V is TRBV4-1 and J is TRBJ2-7; 12 nucleotides agree with TRBD2. This CDR3 comprises 16 residues. The V segment lost 0 bases and the J segment 4 bases; nucleotides outside the gene matches: 4. Germline lookup yields CDR1 MGHRA and CDR2 YSYEKL. The chain's CDR3 is CASSQETGTSGYEQYF. Written as DNA, the CDR3 is TGCGCCAGCAGCCAAGAAACCGGGACTAGCGGGTACGAGCAGTACTTC.

Many counts were recorded for this clonotype. V gene TRBV7-2 combines with J gene TRBJ1-4; TRBD1 is a possible D gene (5 bases). CDR1 is SGHTA, CDR2 FQGNSA, per germline. Trimming removed 0 bases from V and 4 bases from J, with 15 bases in between. CDR3 size: 17 residues. The CDR3 loop is CASSLARWQGLNEKLFF. The DNA of the CDR3 is TGTGCCAGCAGCTTAGCGCGTTGGCAGGGACTTAATGAAAAACTGTTTTTT.

The sample holds a few counts of this clonotype. This sequence joins TRBV12-3 or TRBV12-4 and TRBJ1-5; D is unresolved. The length of the CDR3 is 14 residues. The V and J ends lost 2 bases and 1 base respectively, with 6 bases between them. The CDR3 nucleotides read TGTGCCAGCAGTTTAAGTCTCAGCAATCAGCCCCAGCATTTT. As protein: CASSLSLSNQPQHF.

For the CDR3, the DNA is TGTGCCACCAGTGATTCGGCAGGGGGCCGGACTGAAGCTTTCTTT. Protein sequence: CATSDSAGGRTEAFF. The J gene is TRBJ1-1, the V gene TRBV24-1; 8 bases agree with TRBD1. J gave up 5 bases and V 2 bases, and 6 bases lay outside the gene matches. From germline, CDR1 is KGHDR and CDR2 SFDVKD. This CDR3 region has 15 residues.